Presented here are 11 T cell receptor beta chains from one specimen sequenced in a study of metastatic and nonmetastatic thyroid tumors. The entire patient cohort was treatment-naive prior to thyroid surgery. Through MiXCR, TCRdb re-clonotyped the PCR reads. The data show tens of thousands of clones, 25% to 30% seen once. The sequenced sample was blood. The source is a female donor with papillary thyroid cancer or a benign thyroid nodule (not recorded which). Some clones in this sample may be carry-over from other donors' samples.

Ten or more counts support this clone. The V call is TRBV7-3, the J call TRBJ1-1, with D possibly TRBD1 on 5 matching bases. Germline V lookup: CDR1 SGHTA, CDR2 FQGTGA. The CDR3 loop spans 14 amino acids. V lost 5 bases, J lost 2 bases, and 12 bases lay in between. CDR3 in amino acids: CASSNDSSNTEAFF. DNA for the CDR3: TGTGCCAGCAGCAACGACAGTTCCAACACTGAAGCTTTCTTT.

This clone was picked up many times. The chain joins TRBV5-4 to TRBJ2-7, with 7 positions matching TRBD2. The CDR3 is 13 residues long. Germline lookup yields CDR1 SGHNT and CDR2 YYREEE (reference sequence). V shed 5 bases, J shed 1 base, and the junction held 3 bases outside the gene matches. Here the CDR3 reads CASRGGGSYEQYF. For the CDR3, the DNA is TGTGCCAGCAGGGGCGGGGGATCCTACGAGCAGTACTTC. Combining the CDR3 with reference TRBV5-4 and TRBJ2-7 gives the whole variable domain ETGVTQSPTHLIKTRGQQVTLRCSSQSGHNTVSWYQQALGQGPQFIFQYYREEENGRGNFPPRFSGLQFPNYSSELNVNALELDDSALYLCASRGGGSYEQYFGPGTRLTVT.

This clone was found a few times. The chain recombines TRBV28 with TRBJ1-4; D gene unclear. Deletions cut 7 bases from V and 12 bases from J, with 15 bases between. The CDR3 runs to 12 residues. Per germline, CDR1 MDHEN and CDR2 SYDVKM. The CDR3 nucleotides read TGTGCCAGCATGACCCCCGGGAGTGAACTGTTTTTT. Encoded protein: CASMTPGSELFF.

This clone has more than one count but fewer than ten. This chain joins TRBV12-5 and TRBJ2-7; 9 nucleotides agree with TRBD1. In germline, CDR1 is LGHNT, CDR2 FRNRAP. J gave up 2 bases and V 3 bases, and 5 bases lay outside the gene matches. The CDR3 has 15 residues. The CDR3 loop reads CASGFRDRAPYEQYF. The CDR3 bases are TGTGCTAGTGGTTTCCGGGACAGGGCCCCCTACGAGCAGTACTTC. The entire variable domain, with the rest obtained from reference TRBV12-5 and TRBJ2-7, is as follows: DARVTQTPRHKVTEMGQEVTMRCQPILGHNTVFWYRQTMMQGLELLAYFRNRAPLDDSGMPKDRFSAEMPDATLATLKIQPSEPRDSAVYFCASGFRDRAPYEQYFGPGTRLTVT.

This clone was observed a handful of times. A much larger clonotype is one base distant, so this may be a read error. V usage is TRBV5-4 and J usage is TRBJ2-2; 7 nucleotides align to TRBD1. The germline gives CDR1 SGHNT, CDR2 YYREEE (reference sequence). The CDR3 sequence is 16 residues long. CDR3 in DNA: TGTGCCAGCAGCTCGCCGGACAGGACGAACACCTGGGAGCTGTTTTTT. This gives the protein CASSSPDRTNTWELFF.

The genes are TRBV6-1 and TRBJ1-1; 7 nucleotides align to TRBD1. Germline loops: CDR1 MNHNS, CDR2 SASEGT. This CDR3 has 15 residues. The J segment lost 4 bases and the V segment lost 10 bases, leaving 15 bases of the junction unmatched. CDR3: CAITVGGREGTEAFF. The CDR3 DNA sequence: TGTGCCATCACGGTAGGGGGCCGGGAGGGCACTGAAGCTTTCTTT.

This chain joins TRBV6-2 or TRBV6-3 and TRBJ2-2, with 8 bases lining up with TRBD1. Unmatched junction bases numbered 12, after V lost 7 bases and J lost 5 bases. The CDR3 is 16 residues long. In germline, CDR1 is MNHEY, CDR2 SVGEGT. The DNA of the CDR3 is TGTGCCAGCATAGACCGGAACGACAGGGGAACCGGGGAGCTGTTTTTT. As protein: CASIDRNDRGTGELFF.

This clone was seen ten or more times. The chain is built from TRBV5-1 and TRBJ2-6, with a possible D match to TRBD2 (5 bases). V lost 3 bases and J lost 18, with 7 bases in between. The germline V gene has CDR1 SGHRS and CDR2 YFSETQ. The length of the CDR3 is 9 residues. The CDR3 is CASSSSGTF. CDR3 bases: TGCGCCAGCAGCTCGAGCGGGACTTTC.

This clone was seen repeatedly, ten times or more. This chain links TRBV6-2 or TRBV6-3 with TRBJ2-5; 10 positions match TRBD2. Germline V gene sequence: CDR1 MNHEY, CDR2 SVGEGT. CDR3 length: 16 residues. Losses at the gene ends were 2 bases for V and 1 base for J; bases not matched to a gene: 4. The CDR3 loop reads CASSYGSSGGQETQYF. The CDR3 nucleotides are TGTGCCAGCAGTTACGGCTCTAGCGGGGGCCAAGAGACCCAGTACTTC.

This clone rates as medium-sized. V and J are TRBV28 and TRBJ2-2, with 11 positions matching TRBD1. CDR1 MDHEN and CDR2 SYDVKM come from the germline V gene. CDR3 length: 17 amino acids. The V gene end was trimmed by 1 base and the J gene end by 7 bases; junction bases not matched to a gene: 8. The CDR3 sequence is CASSLSGTGGFNGELFF. The CDR3, as DNA: TGTGCCAGCAGTTTATCCGGGACAGGGGGATTTAACGGGGAGCTGTTTTTT.

This clone was detected only once. This chain links TRBV30 with TRBJ1-4; D possibly corresponds to TRBD1 (5 bases). The germline CDR1 and CDR2 sequences are GTSNPN and SVGIG (reference sequence). Between the trimmed V and J ends, which lost 1 base and 8 bases, there was a span of 11 bases. The length of the CDR3 is 13 residues. This CDR3 reads CAWSGGRTEKLFF. The CDR3 DNA follows: TGTGCCTGGAGTGGGGGACGGACAGAAAAACTGTTTTTT.